One TCR beta chain is described in this entry. Antigen specificity is unknown. The data were taken from a study of PD-1 blockade in classical Hodgkin lymphoma. Each and every patient relapsed after autologous stem cell transplantation, and patients got differing brentuximab vedotin exposure. Classification of best responses gave complete response, partial response or progressive disease. Study findings and constraints: Whatever underlies the repertoire differences (possibly disease activity or prior therapy) remains undefined.

Sequencing used immunoSEQ multiplex PCR; TCRdb keeps in-frame clones, though not all of them. The profile shows approximately 58,000 clones, approximately 90% of them singletons. CDR3 length: 15 amino acids. Germline lookup yields CDR1 SEHNR and CDR2 FQNEAQ (reference sequence). V dropped 10 bases and J dropped 7; count of bases not matched to a gene: 15. The origin of this receptor is a human donor with classical Hodgkin lymphoma. Sequencing was performed on peripheral blood mononuclear cells (PBMCs), taken before the second cycle of nivolumab. The rearrangement links TRBV7-9 to TRBJ2-2, with TRBD1 matching 7 bases. This CDR3 reads CATITQDRASGELFF. The CDR3 DNA is TGTGCCACCATTACCCAAGACAGGGCGAGCGGGGAGCTGTTTTTT.